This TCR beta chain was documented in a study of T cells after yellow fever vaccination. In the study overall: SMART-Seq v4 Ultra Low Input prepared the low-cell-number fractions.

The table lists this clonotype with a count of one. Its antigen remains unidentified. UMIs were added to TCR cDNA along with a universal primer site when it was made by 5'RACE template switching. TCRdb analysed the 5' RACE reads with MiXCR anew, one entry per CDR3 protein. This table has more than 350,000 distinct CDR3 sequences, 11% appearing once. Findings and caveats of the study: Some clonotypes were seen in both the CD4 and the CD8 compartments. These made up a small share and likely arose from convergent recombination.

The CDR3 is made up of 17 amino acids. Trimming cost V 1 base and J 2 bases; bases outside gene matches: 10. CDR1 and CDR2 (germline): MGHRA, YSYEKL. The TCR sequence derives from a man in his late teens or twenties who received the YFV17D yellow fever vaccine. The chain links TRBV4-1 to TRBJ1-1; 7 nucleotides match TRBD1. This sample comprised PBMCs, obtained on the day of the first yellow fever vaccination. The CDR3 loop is CASSQVKSRDSNTEAFF. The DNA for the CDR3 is TGCGCCAGCAGCCAAGTCAAGAGCCGGGACAGTAACACTGAAGCTTTCTTT.